These 2 T cell receptor beta chains share one sample of origin, sequenced in a study of cytomegalovirus exposure and HLA in healthy donors. In the PCR, 60 Vbeta and 13 Jbeta primers were used. The repertoire was sequenced with immunoSEQ multiplex PCR; TCRdb's copy has only in-frame clones and lacks some. Of 150,000 to 200,000 clones listed, over 60% are singletons. The material sequenced was PBMCs. These receptors were collected from a woman aged 35 to 49 in good health and CMV-seronegative.

This clone showed up just a few times. The chain combines TRBV7-9 with TRBJ1-2, with 7 bases aligning to TRBD1. V lost 1 base and J lost 4; bases outside the gene matches: 6. The CDR3 sequence is 15 residues long. Germline CDR1 is SEHNR and CDR2 is FQNEAQ (reference sequence). The CDR3 bases are TGTGCCAGCAGCTTAGGGGACAGAATACCCTATGGCTACACCTTC. Its protein is CASSLGDRIPYGYTF.

CDR3 DNA sequence: TGTGCCAGCAGCTTGGCCACTCGACTCTCTGGGGCCAACGTCCTGACTTTC. Translating it yields CASSLATRLSGANVLTF. The V call is TRBV5-4, the J call TRBJ2-6, with no clear D. This CDR3 spans 17 amino acids. CDR1 SGHNT and CDR2 YYREEE come from the germline V gene (reference sequence). Trimming took off 0 bases at V and 0 bases at J, with 10 bases between the two ends.